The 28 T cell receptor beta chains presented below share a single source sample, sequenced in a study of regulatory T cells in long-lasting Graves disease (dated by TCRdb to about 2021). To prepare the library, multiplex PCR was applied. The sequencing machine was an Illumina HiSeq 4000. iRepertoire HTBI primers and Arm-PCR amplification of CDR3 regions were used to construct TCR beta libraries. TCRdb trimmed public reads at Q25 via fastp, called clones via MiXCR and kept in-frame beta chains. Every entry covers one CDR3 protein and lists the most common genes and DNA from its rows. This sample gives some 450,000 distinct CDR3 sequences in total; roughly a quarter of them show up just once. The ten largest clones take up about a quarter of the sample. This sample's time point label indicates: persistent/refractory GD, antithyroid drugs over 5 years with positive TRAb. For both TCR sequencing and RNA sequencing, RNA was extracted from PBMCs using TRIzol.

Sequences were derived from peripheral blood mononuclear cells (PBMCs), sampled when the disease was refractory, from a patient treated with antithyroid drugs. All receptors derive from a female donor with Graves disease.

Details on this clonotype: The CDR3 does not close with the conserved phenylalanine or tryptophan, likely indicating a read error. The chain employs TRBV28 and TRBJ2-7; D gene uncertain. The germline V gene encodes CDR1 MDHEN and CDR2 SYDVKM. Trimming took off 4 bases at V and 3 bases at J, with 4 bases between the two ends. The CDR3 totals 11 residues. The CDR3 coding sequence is TGTGCCAGCAGTTCCTACTACGAGCAGTACTTA. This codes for CASSSYYEQYL.

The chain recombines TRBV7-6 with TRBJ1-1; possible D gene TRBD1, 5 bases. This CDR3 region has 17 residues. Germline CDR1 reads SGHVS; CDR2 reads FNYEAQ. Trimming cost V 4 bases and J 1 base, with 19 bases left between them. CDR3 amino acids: CASSSSGQLLSNTEAFF. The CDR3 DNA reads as TGTGCCAGCAGCTCCTCGGGGCAGCTCCTATCGAACACTGAAGCTTTCTTT.

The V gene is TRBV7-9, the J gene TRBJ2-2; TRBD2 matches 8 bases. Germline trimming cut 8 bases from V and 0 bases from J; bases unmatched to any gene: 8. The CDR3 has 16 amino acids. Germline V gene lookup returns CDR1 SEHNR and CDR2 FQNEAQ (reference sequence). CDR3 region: CASQGLGGANTGELFF. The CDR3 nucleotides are TGTGCCAGCCAGGGACTAGGGGGTGCGAACACCGGGGAGCTGTTTTTT.

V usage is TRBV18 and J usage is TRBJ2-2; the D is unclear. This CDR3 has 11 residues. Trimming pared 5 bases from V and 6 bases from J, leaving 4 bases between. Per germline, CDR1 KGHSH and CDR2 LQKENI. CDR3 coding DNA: TGTGCCAGCTCAAAAGCCGGGGAGCTGTTTTTT. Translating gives CASSKAGELFF.

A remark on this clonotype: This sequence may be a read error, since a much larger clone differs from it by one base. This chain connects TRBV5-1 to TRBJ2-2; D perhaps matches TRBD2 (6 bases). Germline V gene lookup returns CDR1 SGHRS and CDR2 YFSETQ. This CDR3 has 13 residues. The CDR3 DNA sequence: TGCGCCAGCAGCTTCCGACCCACCGGGGGGCTGTTTTTT. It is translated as CASSFRPTGGLFF.

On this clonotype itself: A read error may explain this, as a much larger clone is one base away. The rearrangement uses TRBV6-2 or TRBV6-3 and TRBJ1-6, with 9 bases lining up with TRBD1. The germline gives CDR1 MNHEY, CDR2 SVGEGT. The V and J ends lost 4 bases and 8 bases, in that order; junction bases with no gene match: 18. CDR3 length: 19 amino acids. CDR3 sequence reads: CASSFSRDRVDGADSPLHF. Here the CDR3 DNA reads TGTGCCAGCAGTTTTTCTCGGGACAGGGTCGATGGCGCAGATTCACCCCTCCACTTT.

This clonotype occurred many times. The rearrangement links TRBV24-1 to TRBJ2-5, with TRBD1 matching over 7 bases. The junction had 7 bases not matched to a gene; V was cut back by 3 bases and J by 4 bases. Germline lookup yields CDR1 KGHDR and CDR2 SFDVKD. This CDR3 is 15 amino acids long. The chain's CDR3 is CATSDNRDSRETQYF. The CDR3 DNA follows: TGTGCCACCAGTGATAACCGGGACAGCAGAGAGACCCAGTACTTC.

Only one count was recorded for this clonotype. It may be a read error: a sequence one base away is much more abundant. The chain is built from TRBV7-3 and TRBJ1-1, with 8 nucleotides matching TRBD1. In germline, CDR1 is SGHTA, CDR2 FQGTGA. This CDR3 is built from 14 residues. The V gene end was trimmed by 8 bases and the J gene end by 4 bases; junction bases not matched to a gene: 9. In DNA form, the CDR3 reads TGTGCCAGCGGCTCAGGGGGCTGGGGCACTGAAGCTTTCTTT. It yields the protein CASGSGGWGTEAFF.

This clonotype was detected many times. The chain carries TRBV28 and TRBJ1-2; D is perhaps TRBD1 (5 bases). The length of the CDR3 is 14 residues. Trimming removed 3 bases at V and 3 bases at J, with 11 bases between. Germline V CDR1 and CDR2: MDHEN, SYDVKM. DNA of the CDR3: TGTGCCAGCAGTTTGATCAGGGTCTACTATGGCTACACCTTC. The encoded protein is CASSLIRVYYGYTF.

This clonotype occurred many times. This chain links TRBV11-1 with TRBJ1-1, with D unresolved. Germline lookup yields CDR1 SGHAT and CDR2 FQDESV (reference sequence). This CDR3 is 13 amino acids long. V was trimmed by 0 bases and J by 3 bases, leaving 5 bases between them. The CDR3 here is CASSLARDTEAFF. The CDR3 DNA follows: TGTGCCAGCAGCTTAGCGCGGGACACTGAAGCTTTCTTT. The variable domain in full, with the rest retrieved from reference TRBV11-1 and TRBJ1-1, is EAEVAQSPRYKITEKSQAVAFWCDPISGHATLYWYRQILGQGPELLVQFQDESVVDDSQLPKDRFSAERLKGVDSTLKIQPAELGDSAMYLCASSLARDTEAFFGQGTRLTVV.

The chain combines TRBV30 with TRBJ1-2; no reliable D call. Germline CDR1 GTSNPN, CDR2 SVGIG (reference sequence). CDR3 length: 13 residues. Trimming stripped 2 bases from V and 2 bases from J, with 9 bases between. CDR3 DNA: TGTGCCTGGAGTCCCCGGAGGAACTATGGCTACACCTTC. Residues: CAWSPRRNYGYTF.

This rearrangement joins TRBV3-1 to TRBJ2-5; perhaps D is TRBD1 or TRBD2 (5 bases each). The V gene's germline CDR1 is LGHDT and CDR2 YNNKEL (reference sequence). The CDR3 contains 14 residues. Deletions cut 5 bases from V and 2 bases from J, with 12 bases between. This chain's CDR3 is CASSTGPLQETQYF. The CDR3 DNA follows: TGTGCCAGCAGCACGGGACCTTTACAAGAGACCCAGTACTTC.

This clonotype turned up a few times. Here the CDR3 reads CAIPAIGGNTGELFF. CDR3 DNA sequence: TGTGCCATTCCTGCGATTGGAGGGAACACCGGGGAGCTGTTTTTT. V gene TRBV7-2 combines with J gene TRBJ2-2; D is perhaps TRBD2 (5 bases). This CDR3 spans 15 amino acids. Germline values: CDR1 SGHTA, CDR2 FQGNSA. Deletions cut 10 bases from V and 1 base from J, with 16 bases between.

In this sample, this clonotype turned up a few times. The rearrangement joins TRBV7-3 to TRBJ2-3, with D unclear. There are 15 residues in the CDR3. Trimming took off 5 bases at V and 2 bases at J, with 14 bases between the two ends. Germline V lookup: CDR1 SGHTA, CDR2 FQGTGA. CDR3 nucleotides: TGTGCCAGCAGCGTAGATAGTTTCTTCACAGATACGCAGTATTTT. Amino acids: CASSVDSFFTDTQYF.

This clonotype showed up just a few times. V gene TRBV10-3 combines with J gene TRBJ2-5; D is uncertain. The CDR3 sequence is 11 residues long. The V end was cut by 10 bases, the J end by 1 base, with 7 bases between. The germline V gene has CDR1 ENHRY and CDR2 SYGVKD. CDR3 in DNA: TGTGCCACCTTATTCCAAGAGACCCAGTACTTC. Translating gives CATLFQETQYF.

CDR3 bases: TGTGCCAGCAGTGGTAACCGGGACAGGATCAACTATGGCTACACCTTC. This translates into CASSGNRDRINYGYTF. The rearrangement joins TRBV25-1 to TRBJ1-2, with TRBD1 identical over 8 bases. This CDR3 region has 16 residues. Trimming at V came to 4 bases and at J to 2 bases, leaving 9 bases not matched to a gene. The germline V gene encodes CDR1 MGHDK and CDR2 SYGVNS.

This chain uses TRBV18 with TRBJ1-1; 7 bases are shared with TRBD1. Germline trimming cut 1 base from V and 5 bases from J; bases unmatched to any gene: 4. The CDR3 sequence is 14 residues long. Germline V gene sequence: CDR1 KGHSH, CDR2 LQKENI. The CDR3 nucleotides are TGTGCCAGCTCACCACAAAGGACAGGAACTGAAGCTTTCTTT. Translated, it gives CASSPQRTGTEAFF.

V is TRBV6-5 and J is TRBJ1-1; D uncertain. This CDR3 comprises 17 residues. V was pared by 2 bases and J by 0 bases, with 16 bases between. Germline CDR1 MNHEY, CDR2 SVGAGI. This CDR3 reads CASSYAKSRGLNTEAFF. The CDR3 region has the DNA TGTGCCAGCAGTTACGCTAAGAGCCGGGGATTGAACACTGAAGCTTTCTTT.

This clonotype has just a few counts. The CDR3 reads CASSQRTGWGLETQYF. The CDR3 DNA sequence: TGTGCCAGCAGCCAAAGGACAGGGTGGGGTTTGGAGACCCAGTACTTC. The gene calls are TRBV3-1 and TRBJ2-5, with TRBD1 identical over 8 bases. The CDR3 spans 16 residues. J was trimmed by 5 bases and V by 2 bases; bases with no gene match: 10. CDR1 and CDR2 (germline): LGHDT, YNNKEL (reference sequence).

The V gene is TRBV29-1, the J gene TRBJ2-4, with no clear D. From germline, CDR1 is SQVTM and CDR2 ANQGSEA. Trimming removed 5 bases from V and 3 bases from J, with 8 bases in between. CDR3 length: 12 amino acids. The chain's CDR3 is CSVRVGKNIQYF. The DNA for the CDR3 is TGCAGCGTTCGGGTAGGCAAAAACATTCAGTACTTC.

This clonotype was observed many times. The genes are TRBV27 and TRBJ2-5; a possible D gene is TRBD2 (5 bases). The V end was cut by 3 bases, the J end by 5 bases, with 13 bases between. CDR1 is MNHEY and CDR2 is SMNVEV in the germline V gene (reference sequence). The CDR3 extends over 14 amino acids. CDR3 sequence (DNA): TGTGCCAGCAGTTTTAGCGCCCCAGTGGAGACCCAGTACTTC. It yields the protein CASSFSAPVETQYF.

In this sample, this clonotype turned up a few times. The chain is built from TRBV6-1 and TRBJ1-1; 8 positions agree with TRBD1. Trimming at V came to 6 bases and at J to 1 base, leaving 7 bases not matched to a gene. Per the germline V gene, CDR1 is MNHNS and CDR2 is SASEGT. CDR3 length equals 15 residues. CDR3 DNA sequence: TGTGCCAGCAGAGAGACAGGGGTCAAGAACACTGAAGCTTTCTTT. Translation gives CASRETGVKNTEAFF.

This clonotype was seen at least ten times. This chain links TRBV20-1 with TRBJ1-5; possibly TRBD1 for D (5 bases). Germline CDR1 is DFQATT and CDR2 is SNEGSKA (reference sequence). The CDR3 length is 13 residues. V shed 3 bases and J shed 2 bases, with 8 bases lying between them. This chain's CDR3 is CSASRGGNQPQHF. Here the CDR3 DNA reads TGCAGTGCTAGTCGGGGGGGCAATCAGCCCCAGCATTTT.

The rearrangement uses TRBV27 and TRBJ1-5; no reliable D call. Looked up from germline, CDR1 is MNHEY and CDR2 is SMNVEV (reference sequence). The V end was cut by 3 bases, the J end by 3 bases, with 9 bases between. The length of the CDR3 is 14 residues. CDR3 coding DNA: TGTGCCAGCAGTTTTGGGGTGAACAATCAGCCCCAGCATTTT. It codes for CASSFGVNNQPQHF.

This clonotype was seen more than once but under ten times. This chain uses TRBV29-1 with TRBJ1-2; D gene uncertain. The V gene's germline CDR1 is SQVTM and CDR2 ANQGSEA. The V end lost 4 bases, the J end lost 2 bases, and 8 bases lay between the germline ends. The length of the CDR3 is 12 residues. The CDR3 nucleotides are TGCAGCGTTGGTAGAGGGAACTATGGCTACACCTTC. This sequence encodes CSVGRGNYGYTF.

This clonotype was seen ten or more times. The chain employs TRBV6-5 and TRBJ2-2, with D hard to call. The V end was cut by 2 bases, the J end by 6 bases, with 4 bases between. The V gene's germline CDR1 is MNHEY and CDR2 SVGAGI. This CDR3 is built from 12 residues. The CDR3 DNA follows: TGTGCCAGCAGTTACGTAGCCGGGGAGCTGTTTTTT. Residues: CASSYVAGELFF.

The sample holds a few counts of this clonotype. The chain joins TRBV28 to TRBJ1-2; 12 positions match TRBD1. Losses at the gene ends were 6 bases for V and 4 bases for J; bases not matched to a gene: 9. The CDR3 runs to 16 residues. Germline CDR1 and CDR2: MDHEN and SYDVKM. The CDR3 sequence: CASSRPGTGGGYGYTF. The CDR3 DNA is TGTGCCAGCAGCCGGCCCGGGACAGGGGGCGGCTATGGCTACACCTTC.

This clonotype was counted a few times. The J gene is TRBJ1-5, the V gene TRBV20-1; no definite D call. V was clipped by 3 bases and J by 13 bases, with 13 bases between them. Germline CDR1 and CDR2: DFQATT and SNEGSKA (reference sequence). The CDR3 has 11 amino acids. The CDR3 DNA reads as TGCAGTGCTAGGGACGACCTGGAACAGCATTTT. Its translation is CSARDDLEQHF.